This T cell receptor beta chain was found in a study of blood T cell repertoires in COVID-19. This CDR3 region has 14 residues. The trim removed 5 bases at V and 7 bases at J, leaving 7 bases unmatched. Germline CDR1 is MNHNY and CDR2 is SVGAGI (reference sequence). Sequenced by immunoSEQ multiplex PCR; TCRdb stores in-frame clones only, minus some. The table lists under 300,000 clones, approximately 84% of them singletons, with about 4% in the top ten. The sample consisted of peripheral blood. The receptor was isolated from a man over 45 with acute or convalescent COVID-19. The chain is built from TRBV6-6 and TRBJ2-7; TRBD1 matches 11 bases. As DNA, the CDR3 is TGTGCCAGCAGTAGTGGACAGGGGGCTCGGGAGCAGTACTTC. Its protein product is CASSSGQGAREQYF.